This T cell receptor beta chain was identified during a study of cytomegalovirus exposure and HLA in healthy donors. The study ran its PCR with 60 Vbeta and 13 Jbeta primers. Clones were read by immunoSEQ multiplex PCR, and TCRdb kept only the in-frame ones, dropping some. In the table there are some 170,000 clones, 83% of which are singletons. From germline, CDR1 is SGHDT and CDR2 YYEEEE. The CDR3 runs 16 residues. The J segment lost 7 bases and the V segment lost 0 bases, leaving 8 bases of the junction unmatched. For this clone: Its specificity is unknown.

Study results and caveats: The listing of approximately 160 TCR beta chains classed them as cytomegalovirus-associated. Immune exposure was documented only through CMV serostatus.

Source material: PBMCs. This sequence originates from a man in his fifties or sixties in good health and CMV-seropositive. This chain uses TRBV5-6 with TRBJ2-1, with TRBD2 matching 9 bases. The CDR3 loop is CASSLGVAGAMNEQFF. The CDR3 DNA follows: TGTGCCAGCAGCTTGGGTGTAGCGGGAGCAATGAATGAGCAGTTCTTC.